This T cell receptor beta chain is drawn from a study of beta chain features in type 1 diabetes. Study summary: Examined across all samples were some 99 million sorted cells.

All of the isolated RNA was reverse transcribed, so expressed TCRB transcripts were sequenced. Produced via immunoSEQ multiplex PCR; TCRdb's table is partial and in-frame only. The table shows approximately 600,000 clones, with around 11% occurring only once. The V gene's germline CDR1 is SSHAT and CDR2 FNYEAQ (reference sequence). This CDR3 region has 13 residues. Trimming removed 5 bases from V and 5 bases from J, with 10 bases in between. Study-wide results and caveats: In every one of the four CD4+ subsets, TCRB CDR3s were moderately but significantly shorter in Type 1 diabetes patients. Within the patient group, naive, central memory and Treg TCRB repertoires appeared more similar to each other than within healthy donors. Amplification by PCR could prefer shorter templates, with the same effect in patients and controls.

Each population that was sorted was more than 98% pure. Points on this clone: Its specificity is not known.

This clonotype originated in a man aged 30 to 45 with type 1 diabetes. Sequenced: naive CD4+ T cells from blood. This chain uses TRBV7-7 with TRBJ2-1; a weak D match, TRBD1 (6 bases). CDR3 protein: CASSPDRDNEQFF. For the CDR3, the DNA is TGTGCCAGCAGCCCGGACAGAGACAATGAGCAGTTCTTC.